There are many counts of the clone carrying this TCR beta chain. CDR3 length equals 14 residues. Trimming removed 1 base at V and 0 bases at J, with 6 bases between. Researchers tagged individual cDNA molecules with unique molecular identifiers. Each CDR3 protein is one row after TCRdb ran MiXCR on the 5' RACE reads. The table has roughly 65,000 distinct CDR3 sequences, 12% seen once; the top ten hold approximately 1.7%. The data stem from a study of early T cells in non-severe SARS-CoV-2 infection. Overall study context: Unsorted whole blood bulk RNA was sequenced, with unpaired chains.

The chain links TRBV12-3 or TRBV12-4 to TRBJ1-1; D not certain. Sequenced sample: whole blood. This TCR was recovered from an adult who was a healthcare worker with PCR-confirmed SARS-CoV-2 infection or an uninfected control (not recorded which). This chain's CDR3 is CASSLGRVNTEAFF. The CDR3 nucleotides read TGTGCCAGCAGTTTAGGTCGGGTGAACACTGAAGCTTTCTTT.